Listed here are 6 T cell receptor beta chains from one sample, sequenced in a study of T cell changes during pregnancy in multiple sclerosis. Assay: immunoSEQ multiplex PCR; the TCRdb copy retains only in-frame clones and omits some. The sample contains over 55,000 clones, roughly 93% of which appear only once. The sequencing here drew on peripheral blood, taken after pregnancy. These receptors originate from a female donor with multiple sclerosis, enrolled in a pregnancy study.

This clone was found once. The V and J genes are TRBV4-1 and TRBJ1-1; 8 bases align to TRBD1. Germline CDR1 reads MGHRA; CDR2 reads YSYEKL. V dropped 4 bases and J dropped 8; count of bases not matched to a gene: 9. The CDR3 consists of 14 residues. The CDR3 loop reads CASSLSAQGGEAFF. CDR3 in DNA: TGCGCCAGCAGCCTAAGCGCACAGGGGGGGGAAGCTTTCTTT.

This sequence joins TRBV15 and TRBJ2-7; perhaps TRBD2 as D (6 bases). The V gene's germline CDR1 is LNHNV and CDR2 YYDKDF (reference sequence). The V gene lost 5 bases and the J gene lost 4 bases, with 18 bases spanning the gap. There are 15 residues in the CDR3. Here the CDR3 reads CATSPPRERGYEQYF. CDR3 nucleotides: TGTGCCACCAGCCCCCCACGGGAGAGGGGTTACGAGCAGTACTTC.

This clone was picked up a small number of times. The rearrangement joins TRBV29-1 to TRBJ2-2; TRBD1 agrees at 12 bases. V dropped 7 bases and J dropped 4; count of bases not matched to a gene: 7. The CDR3 is made up of 15 amino acids. Germline CDR1 reads SQVTM; CDR2 reads ANQGSEA. The CDR3 here is CSAKLGQGATGELFF. The CDR3 coding sequence is TGCAGCGCAAAGCTGGGACAGGGGGCCACCGGGGAGCTGTTTTTT.

CDR3 DNA sequence: TGTGCCAGCAGAGAAACCGGGACAGGCGCGTACGAGCAGTACTTC. It encodes CASRETGTGAYEQYF. The rearrangement links TRBV27 to TRBJ2-7; the match to TRBD1 covers 8 bases. Germline V gene sequence: CDR1 MNHEY, CDR2 SMNVEV (reference sequence). The junction had 11 bases not matched to a gene; V was cut back by 6 bases and J by 4 bases. The CDR3 is made up of 15 amino acids.

The gene calls are TRBV19 and TRBJ2-3; 7 bases line up with TRBD2. Germline V lookup: CDR1 LNHDA, CDR2 SQIVND (reference sequence). This CDR3 has 14 residues. V was pared by 5 bases and J by 2 bases, with 4 bases of the junction left unmatched. The DNA for the CDR3 is TGTGCCAGTAGTCCAGCGGGGAACACAGATACGCAGTATTTT. It yields the protein CASSPAGNTDTQYF.

This chain's CDR3 is CSVGQTGDLNTEAFF. The CDR3 DNA reads as TGCAGCGTGGGACAGACAGGGGACCTGAACACTGAAGCTTTCTTT. The chain couples TRBV29-1 to TRBJ1-1; TRBD1 agrees at 8 bases. There are 15 residues in the CDR3. Trimming removed 6 bases from V and 0 bases from J; junction bases left unmatched: 9. Germline V gene lookup returns CDR1 SQVTM and CDR2 ANQGSEA.